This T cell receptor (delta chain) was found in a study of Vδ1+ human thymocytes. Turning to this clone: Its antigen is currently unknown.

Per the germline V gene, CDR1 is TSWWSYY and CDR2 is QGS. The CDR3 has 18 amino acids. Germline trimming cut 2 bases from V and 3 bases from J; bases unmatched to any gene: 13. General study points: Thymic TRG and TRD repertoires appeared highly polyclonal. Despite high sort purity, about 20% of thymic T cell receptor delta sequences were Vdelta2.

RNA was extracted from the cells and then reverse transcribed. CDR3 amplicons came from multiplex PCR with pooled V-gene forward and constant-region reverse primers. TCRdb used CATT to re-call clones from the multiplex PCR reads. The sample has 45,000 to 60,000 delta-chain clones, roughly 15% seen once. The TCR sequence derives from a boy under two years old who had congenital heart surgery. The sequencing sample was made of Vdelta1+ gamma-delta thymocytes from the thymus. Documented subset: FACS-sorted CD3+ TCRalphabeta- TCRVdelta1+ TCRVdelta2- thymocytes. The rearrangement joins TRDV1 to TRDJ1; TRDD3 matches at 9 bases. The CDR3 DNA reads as TGTGCTCTTGGGGAAGGGACCTACGGGCTGGGGGATCCCGATAAACTCATCTTT. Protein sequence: CALGEGTYGLGDPDKLIF.